Sequencing of this TCR beta chain was carried out in a study of blood T cell repertoires in COVID-19 (dated by TCRdb to about 2020). Regarding the research as a whole: The collaborator samples originated in the United States, Italy and Spain and spanned the acute and convalescent phases of COVID-19. The material from the prospective study consisted of cDNA or gDNA derived from T cells, B-cell-depleted T cells, or PBMCs. Subjects who had been exposed to COVID-19, were actively infected with it, or had recovered from it provided the deeply sampled blood TCRbeta repertoires that made up the dataset. A freely available public database, intended as a resource for researchers studying the immune response to SARS-CoV-2, is where the repertoires were released. The samples were drawn from the first 160 participants of the ongoing ImmuneRACE study and from 950 to 1,500 subjects provided by 6 global collaborators. Sample metadata almost always included a de-identified subject ID, COVID-19 status, age in years and sex. Where HLA class I and class II types were available, the types were taken from metadata supplied by the sample provider, not from assay-based typing.

The collaborating institutions used their own protocols to collect whole blood in K2EDTA tubes. For TCRbeta analysis, collaborators shipped samples as frozen whole blood, isolated PBMCs, or DNA extracted from either of those sample types. The V and J ends are trimmed by 4 bases and 6 bases, leaving 12 bases between them. Including the terminal cysteine and phenylalanine, the CDR3 comprises 14 residues. The retained sequence is limited to the CDR3, 42 bases, with the frame set at the first base. CDR1 and CDR2, looked up from the germline V gene (reference sequence), are PRHDT and FYEKMQ. Results the study describes overall, beyond this receptor: How much clinical and demographic metadata was included differed by source and by participant, and the metadata was provided uncurated.

Concerning this clone: What this receptor recognizes is not known. No clone much larger than this one lies a single base away; base qualities are absent.

The immunoSEQ Assay, a bias-controlled multiplex PCR, was used to amplify TCRbeta CDR3 regions from genomic DNA. In the paper's pipeline: The number of nucleated cells in each sample was estimated from the amplification of reference gene primers within the assay. Sequence reads were collapsed and filtered to measure the absolute abundance of every unique TCRbeta CDR3 rearrangement. Productive Simpson clonality was computed per sample as the square root of Simpson's diversity index over productive rearrangements. What TCRdb holds here is the immuneACCESS table cut down to in-frame rearrangements. Part of the clones is not present; checked against another copy, under half of the missing clones reflect an unresolved V gene, and the others are unexplained. From that table come the V and J calls and clone size; the DNA was used to work out D and trimming. Present in this sample are under 200,000 clones, 86% of which were seen just once. Together, the top ten hold 7% of the sample.

This receptor was identified in an elderly woman in a cohort sampled during active or convalescent COVID-19. Sample: peripheral blood. The chain uses TRBV13 and TRBJ1-4; the D segment could be TRBD1, given 5 matching bases. The DNA sequence follows: TGTGCCAGCAGCTACCGGGACTGGGATGAAAAACTGTTTTTT. This encodes CASSYRDWDEKLFF.